A single sample gave rise to the 20 T cell receptor beta chains below, sequenced in a study of blood T cell repertoires in COVID-19. TCRdb's table, derived via immunoSEQ multiplex PCR, lists solely in-frame clones and lacks some. This sample has 160,000 or so clones; roughly four fifths occur once, and the top ten carry approximately 11%. Input material: peripheral blood. These receptors originate from a human donor in a cohort sampled during active COVID-19.

V is TRBV6-5 and J is TRBJ1-2, with 7 bases lining up with TRBD1. V dropped 6 bases and J dropped 2; count of bases not matched to a gene: 9. The CDR3 contains 15 residues. Germline-derived CDR1 and CDR2 are MNHEY and SVGAGI. The CDR3 reads CASSLRRGTNYGYTF. The CDR3 region has the DNA TGTGCCAGCAGCCTACGCAGGGGGACCAACTATGGCTACACCTTC.

The chain has TRBV2 and TRBJ1-1; no definite D call. Germline-derived CDR1 and CDR2 are SNHLY and FYNNEI. Trimming cost V 8 bases and J 1 base, with 17 bases left between them. There are 15 residues in the CDR3. The CDR3 DNA sequence: TGTGCCAGCCCCGGGAGAGGATCAGGGAACACTGAAGCTTTCTTT. It translates to CASPGRGSGNTEAFF.

In its sample, this clone was seen a few times. This chain connects TRBV4-3 to TRBJ2-1; D may be TRBD2 (5 bases). V was pared by 0 bases and J by 8 bases, with 17 bases between. Per the germline V gene, CDR1 is LGHNA and CDR2 is YSLEER. CDR3 length: 16 residues. The CDR3 here is CASSQDGGPLTDEQFF. The CDR3, as DNA: TGCGCCAGCAGCCAAGACGGCGGGCCCCTCACCGATGAGCAGTTCTTC.

This rearrangement joins TRBV3-1 (or the pseudogene TRBV3-2) to TRBJ1-3; D may be TRBD1 (5 bases). The CDR3 extends over 14 amino acids. In germline, CDR1 is LGHDT, CDR2 YNNKEL (reference sequence). The V end was cut by 2 bases, the J end by 4 bases, with 9 bases between. The CDR3 coding sequence is TGTGCCAGCAGCCAATTGGAGGGGGGAAACACCATATATTTT. Its translation: CASSQLEGGNTIYF.

This clone has just a few counts. This chain links TRBV5-6 with TRBJ2-7; possibly TRBD2 for D (6 bases). The CDR3 consists of 15 residues. The V end was cut by 2 bases, the J end by 3 bases, with 15 bases between. Looked up from germline, CDR1 is SGHDT and CDR2 is YYEEEE. CDR3 sequence (DNA): TGTGCCAGCAGCTTCGGGAGACAGCGAGGCTACGAGCAGTACTTC. This encodes CASSFGRQRGYEQYF.

The chain uses TRBV30 and TRBJ2-7, with 9 positions matching TRBD1. V shed 3 bases, J shed 2 bases, and the junction held 2 bases outside the gene matches. Germline V gene lookup returns CDR1 GTSNPN and CDR2 SVGIG (reference sequence). This CDR3 region has 13 residues. The CDR3 is CAWRGTGTYEQYF. DNA of the CDR3: TGTGCCTGGAGGGGGACAGGGACCTACGAGCAGTACTTC.

The chain recombines TRBV7-9 with TRBJ2-3; 8 positions agree with TRBD1. Germline V CDR1 and CDR2: SEHNR, FQNEAQ (reference sequence). This CDR3 is 14 amino acids long. Germline trimming cut 2 bases from V and 5 bases from J; bases unmatched to any gene: 3. In DNA, the CDR3 is TGTGCCAGCAGCTTACTAGACAGGGGAGATACGCAGTATTTT. Its protein product is CASSLLDRGDTQYF.

This clone was recorded only once. The chain links TRBV28 to TRBJ1-2; D is perhaps TRBD1 (5 bases). The V end was cut by 2 bases, the J end by 7 bases, with 14 bases between. Germline lookup yields CDR1 MDHEN and CDR2 SYDVKM. The CDR3 sequence is 14 residues long. Here the CDR3 DNA reads TGTGCCAGCAGTTTAGTACGCCAGGGCGTTGGCTACACCTTC. Protein sequence: CASSLVRQGVGYTF.

This chain links TRBV12-2 with TRBJ2-1; the D call in the table, TRBD2, was not verified against the DNA. TRBV12-2 corresponds to a pseudogene. The CDR3 is 17 amino acids. In nucleotides, the CDR3 is TGTGCAAGTCGCTTAGCTAGCGGGGGGTCCTCCTACAATGAGCAGTTCTTC. This codes for CASRLASGGSSYNEQFF.

The chain uses TRBV19 and TRBJ1-2, with 7 bases lining up with TRBD1. CDR3 length equals 12 residues. The ends lost 3 bases at V and 8 bases at J; junction bases unmatched: 3. Germline V gene sequence: CDR1 LNHDA, CDR2 SQIVND (reference sequence). CDR3 bases: TGTGCCAGTAGTATCAGGACAGGCGGCTACACCTTC. Translation: CASSIRTGGYTF. Full variable domain (rest looked up from reference TRBV19 and TRBJ1-2): DGGITQSPKYLFRKEGQNVTLSCEQNLNHDAMYWYRQDPGQGLRLIYYSQIVNDFQKGDIAEGYSVSREKKESFPLTVTSAQKNPTAFYLCASSIRTGGYTFGSGTRLTVV.

The chain recombines TRBV20-1 with TRBJ2-1; D remains ambiguous. V was trimmed by 3 bases and J by 0 bases, leaving 9 bases between them. The CDR3 is 14 amino acids. Germline CDR1 is DFQATT and CDR2 is SNEGSKA (reference sequence). In DNA, the CDR3 is TGCAGTGCTAGTGACCTGAGCTCCTACAATGAGCAGTTCTTC. The encoded protein is CSASDLSSYNEQFF.

This clone was seen at least ten times. V is TRBV12-3 or TRBV12-4 and J is TRBJ1-2, with 10 bases lining up with TRBD1. There are 12 residues in the CDR3. After removal of 1 base from V and 13 bases from J, the junction contained 3 bases not matched to a gene. The CDR3 loop reads CASSLGDRGSTF. CDR3 in DNA: TGTGCCAGCAGTTTAGGGGACAGGGGTTCCACCTTC.

Note on this clone: Other nucleotide sequences from this sample produce the same CDR3. The chain has TRBV6-6 and TRBJ1-2; 8 positions match TRBD1. The V segment lost 6 bases and the J segment 8 bases; nucleotides outside the gene matches: 5. The length of the CDR3 is 12 residues. Germline-derived CDR1 and CDR2 are MNHNY and SVGAGI (reference sequence). CDR3 bases: TGTGCCAGCAGCCCGACAGGGGTCGGCTACACCTTC. Translation: CASSPTGVGYTF.

The chain couples TRBV7-2 to TRBJ2-5, with 9 bases identical to TRBD2. Germline values: CDR1 SGHTA, CDR2 FQGNSA. The CDR3 runs 18 residues. The V segment lost 5 bases and the J segment 5 bases; nucleotides outside the gene matches: 18. CDR3 residues: CASSRQGASGVLRETQYF. DNA of the CDR3: TGTGCCAGCAGCCGCCAAGGGGCTAGCGGGGTCCTCCGGGAGACCCAGTACTTC.

This clone has just a few counts. The V gene is TRBV10-3, the J gene TRBJ1-1; 7 bases line up with TRBD1. Trimming removed 7 bases from V and 2 bases from J; junction bases left unmatched: 7. Germline values: CDR1 ENHRY, CDR2 SYGVKD. This CDR3 comprises 14 residues. The CDR3 spells CAIMGQPANTEAFF. The CDR3 DNA follows: TGTGCCATCATGGGACAGCCGGCTAACACTGAAGCTTTCTTT.

Here the CDR3 reads CASSKTGFYEQYF. The CDR3 DNA reads as TGTGCCAGCAGTAAGACAGGTTTCTACGAGCAGTACTTC. The rearrangement links TRBV6-5 to TRBJ2-7; perhaps TRBD1 as D (6 bases). Germline loops: CDR1 MNHEY, CDR2 SVGAGI. V was shortened by 5 bases and J by 3 bases, with 11 bases between the two germline ends. This CDR3 spans 13 amino acids.

Regarding this clone: This same CDR3 is encoded by further DNA sequences in the sample. The chain carries TRBV7-8 and TRBJ1-2; D remains ambiguous. In germline, CDR1 is SGHVS, CDR2 FQNEAQ. The CDR3 is made up of 13 amino acids. With 1 base removed from V and 4 bases from J, the gap between germline ends came to 7 bases. CDR3 nucleotide sequence: TGTGCCAGCAGCTTAGGACAAAGCTATGGCTACACCTTC. Translation gives CASSLGQSYGYTF.

This clone was observed a single time. The chain joins TRBV11-2 to TRBJ2-5; 9 bases agree with TRBD2. CDR1 is SGHAT and CDR2 is FQNNGV in the germline V gene. This CDR3 contains 15 residues. Losses at the gene ends were 6 bases for V and 2 bases for J; bases not matched to a gene: 7. CDR3 nucleotide sequence: TGTGCCAGCAGTCGGAGCGGGGGGTCACAAGAGACCCAGTACTTC. Translation: CASSRSGGSQETQYF.

This chain links TRBV6-6 with TRBJ2-2; D uncertain. The CDR3 contains 12 residues. Trimming cost V 2 bases and J 7 bases, with 5 bases left between them. From germline, CDR1 is MNHNY and CDR2 SVGAGI (reference sequence). In DNA form, the CDR3 reads TGTGCCAGCAGTTACAGCGACGGGGAGCTGTTTTTT. Amino acid sequence: CASSYSDGELFF.

The table lists this clone with a few counts. The CDR3 loop reads CASSLFGGSYTF. The DNA of the CDR3 is TGCGCCAGCAGCTTGTTCGGGGGGAGCTACACCTTC. The J gene is TRBJ1-2, the V gene TRBV5-1; TRBD1 is a possible D gene (5 bases). Trimming pared 1 base from V and 9 bases from J, leaving 10 bases between. Per the germline V gene, CDR1 is SGHRS and CDR2 is YFSETQ. The CDR3 totals 12 residues. The variable domain in full, with the rest retrieved from reference TRBV5-1 and TRBJ1-2, is KAGVTQTPRYLIKTRGQQVTLSCSPISGHRSVSWYQQTPGQGLQFLFEYFSETQRNKGNFPGRFSGRQFSNSRSEMNVSTLELGDSALYLCASSLFGGSYTFGSGTRLTVV.